This TCR beta chain derives from a study of CD8 T cells in Susac syndrome. Study details: Within the sequenced Susac syndrome patient group, five or six exhibited active disease and about 8 were in remission.

Negative isolation was used for CD8+ and CD4+ T cells and FACS enrichment for TEMRA cells. The CDR3 consists of 13 residues. CDR1 is MNHEY and CDR2 is SMNVEV in the germline V gene (reference sequence). V shed 6 bases and J 6 bases; nucleotides not matched to a gene: 7. Random hexamers served to reverse transcribe roughly 0.45 to 1 ug RNA. Across 54 Vbeta and 13 Jbeta, TCR beta CDR3 was amplified with immunoSEQ multiplex PCR. TCRdb redid the calling of the immunoSEQ multiplex PCR reads with MiXCR, one entry per CDR3 protein. The sample lists fewer than 150,000 distinct CDR3 sequences, more than 85% occurring once.

The J gene is TRBJ2-7, the V gene TRBV27, with 8 bases aligning to TRBD2. This TCR was recovered from a human donor with Susac syndrome. The sequenced sample consisted of CD8+ T cells from PBMCs. The CDR3: CASSASGFSEQYF. Written as DNA, the CDR3 is TGTGCCAGCAGCGCTAGCGGGTTTTCCGAGCAGTACTTC.